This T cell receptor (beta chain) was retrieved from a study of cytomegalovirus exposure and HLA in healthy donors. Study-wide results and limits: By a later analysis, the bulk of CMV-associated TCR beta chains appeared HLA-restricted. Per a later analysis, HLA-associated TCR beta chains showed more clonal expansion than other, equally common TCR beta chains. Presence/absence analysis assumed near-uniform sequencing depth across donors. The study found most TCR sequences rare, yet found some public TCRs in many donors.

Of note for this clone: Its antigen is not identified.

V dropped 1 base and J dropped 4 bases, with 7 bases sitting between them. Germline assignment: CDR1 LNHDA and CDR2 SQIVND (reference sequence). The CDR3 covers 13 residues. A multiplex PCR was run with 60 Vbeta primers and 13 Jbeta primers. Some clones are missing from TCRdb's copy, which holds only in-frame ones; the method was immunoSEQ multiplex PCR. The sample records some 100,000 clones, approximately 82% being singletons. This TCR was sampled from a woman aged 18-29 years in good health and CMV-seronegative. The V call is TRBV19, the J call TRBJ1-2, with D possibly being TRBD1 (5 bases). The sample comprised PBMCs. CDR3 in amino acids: CASSIAGGYGYTF. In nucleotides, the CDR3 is TGTGCCAGTAGTATAGCGGGGGGCTATGGCTACACCTTC. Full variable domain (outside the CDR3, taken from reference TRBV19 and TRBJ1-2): DGGITQSPKYLFRKEGQNVTLSCEQNLNHDAMYWYRQDPGQGLRLIYYSQIVNDFQKGDIAEGYSVSREKKESFPLTVTSAQKNPTAFYLCASSIAGGYGYTFGSGTRLTVV.